Reported below is one T cell receptor (beta chain). It lacks a known antigen. No per-base quality is available; no much larger clone lies one base away. The cohort was made up of roughly 670 healthy bone marrow donors. At the time of sampling, every cohort member was nominally healthy, though immune exposures that went unrecorded were likely present. The donor was CMV seropositive and was included in the group of 250 to 300 seropositive cohort members. A peripheral blood sample was provided by each donor, and peripheral blood mononuclear cells were used for TCR beta sequencing. Genomic DNA was extracted from the blood cell samples with the Qiagen DNeasy Blood Extraction Kit. Library creation used the immunoSEQ multiplex PCR assay. For the multiplex PCR, a mixture combining 60 forward primers for TCR Vbeta segments and 13 reverse primers for TCR Jbeta segments was used. The CDR3 region of rearranged TCR beta genes was amplified from genomic DNA by a multiplex PCR assay. The Illumina HiSeq System was used to sequence the amplified TCR beta libraries as 87-base-pair reads. On the authors' methods: A later analysis tallied roughly 78 million unique TCR beta chains across the 650 to 750 repertoires, and around 9.9 million of those chains were shared by two or more donors. Raw reads were error-corrected and collapsed into unique sequences with a nearest-neighbor algorithm that merged closely related sequences to remove PCR and sequencing errors. To assign V, D and J gene segments, CDR3 sequences were aligned to IMGT reference sequences. For a sequence to be retained, a match of at least six nucleotides to both a V gene segment and a J gene segment was required. Rearrangements were called productive when the CDR3 lacked stop codons and stayed in frame with V and J; all others were non-productive. Following IMGT convention, CDR3 was defined as the stretch from the second conserved V-encoded cysteine to the conserved J-encoded phenylalanine. In an earlier analysis of just under 600 of the donors, sequences lacking an unambiguous match to a single V gene segment were excluded. An earlier analysis of some 500 of the donors classified V segments as functional when productive rearrangements were above 56.7% and as segregating when the standard deviation between donors was above 5%. A statistical classification framework was built for diagnosing cytomegalovirus status from the catalog of TCR beta chain sequences. A later analysis assigned V and J genes by comparing TCR nucleotide sequences with IMGT/GENE-DB human TR gene sequences. Using the TCRdist pipeline, a later analysis assigned CDR3 sequences along with most-parsimonious VDJ recombination scenarios. In a later analysis, each TCR beta chain was defined by its CDR3 amino acid sequence together with its V-gene family, and reads without a unique V-gene family were excluded. To address suspected cross-contamination and a sequencing artifact, a later analysis removed a few hundred highly shared, low-generation-probability nucleotide sequences. In a later analysis, a clonal expansion index for each public chain was calculated from normalized within-repertoire ranks of inferred template counts. In a later analysis, generation probabilities were computed using a VDJ recombination model fitted to out-of-frame rearrangements, and the results were checked against IGoR. In a later analysis, hypergeometric tests were used to score TCR-TCR, TCR-HLA and TCR-CMV co-occurrence, with a repertoire-size bias correction applied to TCR pairs. To estimate false discovery rates, a later analysis permuted the HLA or CMV assignments 20 times. In a later analysis, co-occurring TCRs were grouped using DBSCAN, with TCRdist sequence similarity added in when clustering inside HLA-allele-positive subsets. Co-occurrence clustering excluded repertoires with fewer than 30,000 or more than 120,000 public chains, plus five with anomalous nucleotide sharing. Sourced from immuneACCESS, this table was stored by TCRdb with only in-frame sequences that have V and J called. A share of the clones is absent; for the studies checked, an unresolved V gene accounts for under half, and the remainder has no known explanation. D and trimming were read from the DNA, whereas the V and J calls and clone size are those reported in that table. This sample comprises around 97,000 clones, roughly 10% of them detected only once. The top ten clones comprise around 4.9% of the sample.

The data belong to a study of cytomegalovirus exposure and HLA in healthy donors (dated 2017 in TCRdb). Concerning the study at large: In an earlier analysis of roughly 590 of the donors, 250 to 350 Gb of sequence data and 100 million or so unique TCR beta sequences from roughly 190 million T cells were reported. About 280 gigabases of sequencing data and 75 million to 85 million unique TCR sequences made up an early release that covered 500 to 650 HLA-typed donors. Among the approximately 400 genotyped donors, approximately 76% belonged to the genetic ancestry cluster associated with self-reported Caucasian donors. The aim of the study was to test whether cataloging public T cell receptors could identify signatures of past pathogen exposure. The study used immunosequencing to profile the T cell repertoires of around 600 subjects and linked those repertoires to cytomegalovirus serostatus. Besides the first cohort of around 700 subjects, a separate validation cohort made up of around 120 different subjects was used. The study combined high-throughput TCR immunosequencing, statistical association of individual TCRs with disease status, and machine learning to predict cytomegalovirus infection status. A later analysis re-analyzed previously published TCR beta repertoires from several hundred donors and added high-resolution HLA genotyping to study TCR occurrence patterns. The later analysis used no new phenotypic data to find candidate immune exposures, relying instead on TCR beta sequences and their occurrence across donors. To decide whether each TCR beta V gene segment behaved as functional or pseudogenic, an earlier analysis of nearly 600 of the donors relied on high-throughput TCR beta sequencing. Alongside the repertoire data, information on donor age, sex, ethnicity and CMV serostatus was compiled. A later genetic analysis took genome-wide SNP genotypes for about 55% of the 666 donors and used that subset as a discovery cohort. Every repertoire in the discovery cohort had been generated on one and the same sequencing platform. HLA typing covered class I and class II loci at four-digit resolution. Typing coverage differed by locus: A, B, C, DRB1 and DQB1 were typed in about 620-630 donors, DQA1 in about 500, DPA1 in approximately 600, and DPB1 in 400 to 480. A few DR-DQ haplotypes were treated as single units for association and clustering because of strong linkage in the cohort. Among roughly 400 genotyped donors of the cohort, an average of around 240,000 unique TCR beta nucleotide sequences was sequenced per donor, of which roughly 18% were non-productive.

Overall results and qualifications from the work: The cohort was sequenced for TCR beta chains only, and without alpha or paired-chain data the features that could be detected were limited. Linkage disequilibrium might explain the correlated functional status among segregating V segments, but an unknown experimental factor could not be ruled out. Most TCR sequences were observed very rarely across donors, whereas some public TCRs were present in many individuals. HLA typing was unavailable for some donors at each locus, so association tests used only the typed subset. The study gave a list of roughly 150 TCR beta chains associated with cytomegalovirus. The only immune exposure information available for the cohort was CMV serostatus. A further reported finding was that TCR beta sequences accurately predicted the HLA-A and HLA-B alleles for most subjects in the first cohort. The classifier was reported to diagnose cytomegalovirus status with high specificity and sensitivity in both the original cohort and the validation cohort. Because counts were too low, about 15 rarely observed V segments, including chromosome 9 orphons, were left out of the earlier analysis of 587 of the donors. An earlier analysis of around 600 of the donors showed that most TCR beta V segments appeared in productive rearrangements either about 87% or about 30% of the time, which broadly matched IMGT annotations. In a later analysis, several top co-occurrence clusters were reported to appear linked to parvovirus B19, influenza, CMV and Epstein-Barr virus. Roughly uniform sequencing depth across donors was assumed in presence/absence analyses, although this assumption may not hold. Most CMV-associated TCR beta chains appeared to be HLA-restricted in a later analysis, and the HLA associations seemed to be driven largely by CMV exposure. At a false discovery rate of 0.05, a later analysis linked 15,000 to 20,000 TCR beta sequences to specific HLA alleles. Assigning TCR associations to individual alleles was difficult when HLA alleles, especially DR and DQ, strongly co-occurred. In a later genetic analysis, fewer N-insertions in productive TCRs were reported among donors in an Asian-associated ancestry cluster than the roughly 640-donor mean. In a later analysis, TCR association rates were found to vary across HLA loci, with the most associated TCRs seen for DRB1 alleles and the fewest for HLA-C alleles. In vitro tests confirmed that a few of the cytomegalovirus-associated TCR beta chains recognize cytomegalovirus antigens. A later genetic analysis associated a missense DCLRE1C variant with V-gene and J-gene trimming of TCR beta chains, and an independent cohort replicated the association. In a later analysis, HLA-associated TCR beta chains showed more clonal expansion and lower generation probabilities than non-associated chains that were equally common. The authors suggested that the approach could potentially be generalized to other disease states and immunological phenotypes. A group of highly shared sequence variants was considered likely to be a technical artifact of the sequencing pipeline.

The sequenced sample consisted of PBMCs. This clonotype was obtained from a man aged 50 or older in good health and CMV-seropositive.

The bases read TGTGCCAGCAGCCACCAGACCGGGGAGCTGTTTTTT. It codes for CASSHQTGELFF. The chain joins TRBV27 to TRBJ2-2, with the D gene uncertain. Trimming removed 6 bases from V and 5 bases from J, leaving 7 bases between the germline ends. The germline V gene (reference sequence) sets CDR1 to MNHEY and CDR2 to SMNVEV. Including the terminal cysteine and phenylalanine, the CDR3 comprises 12 residues. Just the 36-base CDR3 DNA is kept, in frame starting at base 1.